This entry features one T cell receptor beta chain sequence. TCRdb keeps only in-frame clones here, not all; method: immunoSEQ multiplex PCR. The repertoire has 78,000 or so clones, approximately 90% of them found once; the top ten carry 0.35% to 0.45%. The source of the sample is a study of T cell changes during pregnancy in multiple sclerosis. Germline values: CDR1 MNHEY, CDR2 SVGAGI. The CDR3 loop spans 16 amino acids. V lost 4 bases and J lost 2, with 14 bases in between. Sequenced material: CD4+ T cells from peripheral blood mononuclear cells, taken before pregnancy. The chain is built from TRBV6-5 and TRBJ1-4, with a weak D call TRBD1 (6 bases). The TCR was taken from a female donor with multiple sclerosis, enrolled in a pregnancy study. The CDR3 protein is CASSSWQGSTNEKLFF. The CDR3 bases are TGTGCCAGCAGTTCTTGGCAGGGGAGCACTAATGAAAAACTGTTTTTT.